The T cell receptor beta chain under discussion was sequenced for a study of cytomegalovirus exposure and HLA in healthy donors. Study outcomes and limitations: Later on, analysis showed that most CMV-associated TCR beta chains appeared to be HLA-restricted.

The CDR3 contains 14 residues. Trimming pared 0 bases from V and 8 bases from J, leaving 13 bases between. CDR1 MGHRA and CDR2 YSYEKL come from the germline V gene. The primer mix had 60 Vbeta and 13 Jbeta primers. TCRdb keeps only in-frame clones here, not all; method: immunoSEQ multiplex PCR. The top ten hold 5% to 7% of the sample, which has under 200,000 clones, about 78% seen once. Points on this clone: What it recognizes is unknown.

The sample consisted of PBMCs. The source is a man aged 35-49 years in good health and CMV-seronegative. V is TRBV4-1 and J is TRBJ1-2, with a tentative D call TRBD1 (5 bases). The CDR3 loop reads CASSQERAGIGYTF. DNA for the CDR3: TGCGCCAGCAGCCAAGAAAGGGCAGGGATCGGCTACACCTTC.